These 17 T cell receptor beta chains came from one sample sequenced in a study of a mutant IDH1 vaccine in newly diagnosed glioma. Sample time point: week 5, during vaccination. Each vaccine dose was 300 ug of mutant IDH1 20-mer peptide, with topical imiquimod. Their antigen targets remain unknown. Sequencing was performed with immunoSEQ multiplex PCR; in TCRdb, only in-frame clones are kept and a portion is missing. The repertoire holds about 40,000 clones, with 90% to 95% as singletons. The input for sequencing was PBMCs, taken from a glioma patient whose treatment included an IDH1 peptide vaccine. Receptors were obtained from a man aged 50 to 59 with glioma.

This clone was seen once. J is TRBJ2-7 and V is TRBV19, with unresolved D. Trimming shortened V by 4 bases and J by 3 bases, and 10 bases separated the two germline ends. Germline CDR1 is LNHDA and CDR2 is SQIVND (reference sequence). This CDR3 has 13 residues. The CDR3 loop reads CASSKARGYEQYF. In nucleotides, the CDR3 is TGTGCCAGTAGTAAAGCTAGAGGCTACGAGCAGTACTTC.

The genes are TRBV9 and TRBJ1-4; TRBD1 matches at 7 bases. The junction had 11 bases not matched to a gene; V was cut back by 0 bases and J by 12 bases. The CDR3 is 15 residues long. CDR1 and CDR2 from the germline V gene are SGDLS and YYNGEE. The CDR3 spells CASSVDPPPGQQLFF. CDR3 DNA: TGTGCCAGCAGCGTAGACCCCCCTCCGGGACAGCAACTGTTTTTT. Filled out from reference TRBV9 and TRBJ1-4, the complete variable domain reads DSGVTQTPKHLITATGQRVTLRCSPRSGDLSVYWYQQSLDQGLQFLIQYYNGEERAKGNILERFSAQQFPDLHSELNLSSLELGDSALYFCASSVDPPPGQQLFFGSGTQLSVL.

CDR3 residues: CASSPTRQGTYEQYF. DNA for the CDR3: TGCGCCAGCAGCCCCACGAGACAGGGGACCTACGAGCAGTACTTC. The chain has TRBV4-1 and TRBJ2-7; the match to TRBD1 covers 8 bases. The trim removed 4 bases at V and 2 bases at J, leaving 7 bases unmatched. This CDR3 contains 15 residues. Germline V gives CDR1 MGHRA, CDR2 YSYEKL.

The J gene is TRBJ2-5, the V gene TRBV5-8; unclear D gene. The CDR3 is 10 residues long. Deletions cut 2 bases from V and 7 bases from J, with 3 bases between. Germline CDR1 and CDR2: SGHTS and YDEGEE. CDR3: CASSFPTQYF. The DNA of the CDR3 is TGTGCCAGCAGCTTCCCGACCCAGTACTTC.

This rearrangement joins TRBV11-2 to TRBJ2-7; D may be TRBD2 (7 bases). The V and J ends lost 6 bases and 5 bases respectively, with 11 bases between them. Germline V CDR1 and CDR2: SGHAT, FQNNGV. The CDR3 has 12 amino acids. The CDR3 coding sequence is TGTGCCAGCAGGGGGGGGCCCGACGAGCAGTACTTC. Translation gives CASRGGPDEQYF.

This chain links TRBV10-3 with TRBJ2-3, with D possibly matching TRBD2 (5 bases). This CDR3 spans 13 amino acids. Germline V gene lookup returns CDR1 ENHRY and CDR2 SYGVKD. Trimming stripped 7 bases from V and 8 bases from J, with 16 bases between. The CDR3 DNA reads TGTGCCATCAAAGTCGGAGGAGAAGCTACGCAGTATTTT. It yields the protein CAIKVGGEATQYF.

The chain is built from TRBV11-3 and TRBJ2-3, with 8 bases identical to TRBD2. Germline V lookup: CDR1 SGHNT, CDR2 YENEEA. This CDR3 region has 14 residues. V lost 5 bases and J lost 5; bases outside the gene matches: 6. CDR3 sequence reads: CASSLGRAQDTQYF. CDR3 nucleotides: TGTGCCAGCAGCCTCGGGAGGGCCCAAGATACGCAGTATTTT.

The J gene is TRBJ2-3, the V gene TRBV5-4; D unresolved. From germline, CDR1 is SGHNT and CDR2 YYREEE (reference sequence). V lost 3 bases, J lost 4 bases, and 6 bases lay in between. There are 12 residues in the CDR3. CDR3 nucleotides: TGTGCCAGCAGCTATTCCTCAGATACGCAGTATTTT. As protein: CASSYSSDTQYF.

The rearrangement links TRBV4-3 to TRBJ2-3; 10 bases map to TRBD2. CDR3 length equals 17 residues. V dropped 4 bases and J dropped 2; count of bases not matched to a gene: 9. The germline CDR1 and CDR2 sequences are LGHNA and YSLEER. CDR3 region: CASSPSTGLAATDTQYF. The CDR3 nucleotides read TGCGCCAGCAGCCCCTCCACTGGACTAGCGGCCACAGATACGCAGTATTTT.

This sequence joins TRBV11-2 and TRBJ2-7, with 13 bases lining up with TRBD2. The germline V gene has CDR1 SGHAT and CDR2 FQNNGV. The CDR3 has 17 residues. The ends lost 5 bases at V and 3 bases at J; junction bases unmatched: 10. The CDR3 loop reads CASSLQARTSGGYEQYF. The DNA of the CDR3 is TGTGCCAGCAGCCTACAAGCTAGGACTAGCGGGGGCTACGAGCAGTACTTC.

The chain is built from TRBV5-1 and TRBJ1-5, with D possibly being TRBD1 (5 bases). The CDR3 consists of 13 residues. Trimming took 1 base from V and 6 from J, leaving 8 bases between them. Germline lookup yields CDR1 SGHRS and CDR2 YFSETQ. In DNA form, the CDR3 reads TGCGCCAGCAGCTTGCGTGGGACTCAGCCCCAGCATTTT. This encodes CASSLRGTQPQHF.

The J gene is TRBJ2-1, the V gene TRBV7-3; unclear D gene. Trimming pared 4 bases from V and 10 bases from J, leaving 20 bases between. This CDR3 has 15 residues. Germline V gives CDR1 SGHTA, CDR2 FQGTGA. CDR3 amino acids: CASSSQPARIGEQFF. CDR3 bases: TGTGCCAGCAGCTCCCAACCCGCTAGAATCGGAGAGCAGTTCTTC.

The V and J genes are TRBV11-2 and TRBJ1-4; maybe TRBD1 (6 bases). V lost 4 bases and J 2 bases, leaving 11 bases between the germline ends. The CDR3 is made up of 15 amino acids. The germline V gene encodes CDR1 SGHAT and CDR2 FQNNGV. Here the CDR3 DNA reads TGTGCCAGCAGCTCGACAGGCCCTACTAATGAAAAACTGTTTTTT. Its protein is CASSSTGPTNEKLFF.

J is TRBJ2-1 and V is TRBV4-1; D ambiguous. CDR3 length equals 12 residues. CDR1 is MGHRA, CDR2 YSYEKL, per germline. Trimming removed 6 bases at V and 6 bases at J, with 9 bases between. CDR3 residues: CASRTGSNEQFF. The CDR3 nucleotides are TGCGCCAGCAGGACTGGTAGCAATGAGCAGTTCTTC.

The chain couples TRBV5-6 to TRBJ1-2; perhaps TRBD1 as D (6 bases). The CDR3 totals 12 residues. V was clipped by 7 bases and J by 8 bases, with 15 bases between them. Germline lookup yields CDR1 SGHDT and CDR2 YYEEEE. CDR3 coding DNA: TGTGCCAGCCGGTCGGGGGCGGGAGGCTACACCTTC. This sequence encodes CASRSGAGGYTF.

The CDR3 region has the DNA TGTGCCAGCAGTTTAGAGATCTCGGGACAGGCCCTAGGGGACTATGGCTACACCTTC. Encoded protein: CASSLEISGQALGDYGYTF. The chain has TRBV28 and TRBJ1-2, with TRBD1 matching 8 bases. After removal of 2 bases from V and 3 bases from J, the junction contained 17 bases not matched to a gene. The V gene's germline CDR1 is MDHEN and CDR2 SYDVKM. This CDR3 comprises 19 residues.

V gene TRBV7-2 combines with J gene TRBJ2-1, with TRBD2 matching over 10 bases. Germline lookup yields CDR1 SGHTA and CDR2 FQGNSA. The CDR3 runs 15 residues. V lost 3 bases to trimming and J lost 2 bases; unmatched junction nucleotides: 1. The CDR3 DNA is TGTGCCAGCAGCTTGGGGACTAGCGCCTACAATGAGCAGTTCTTC. Translating it yields CASSLGTSAYNEQFF.